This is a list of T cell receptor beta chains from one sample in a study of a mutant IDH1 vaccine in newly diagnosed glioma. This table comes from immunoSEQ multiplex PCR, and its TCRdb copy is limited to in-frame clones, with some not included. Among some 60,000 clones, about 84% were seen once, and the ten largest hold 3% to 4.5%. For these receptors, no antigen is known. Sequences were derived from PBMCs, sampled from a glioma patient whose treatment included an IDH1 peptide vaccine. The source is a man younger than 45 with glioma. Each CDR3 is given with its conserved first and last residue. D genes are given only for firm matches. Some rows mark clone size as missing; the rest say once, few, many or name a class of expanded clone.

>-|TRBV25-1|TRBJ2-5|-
TGTGCCAGCAGCTCCTCGGGGACGGCCAAGACCCAGTACTTC
CASSSSGTAKTQYF
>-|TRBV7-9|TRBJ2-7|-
TGTGCCAGCAGCTTATCTCCGGCCATTTACGAGCAGTACTTC
CASSLSPAIYEQYF
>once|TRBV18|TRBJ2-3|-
TGTGCCAGCTCACACCCCCAGGGTAGCACAGATACGCAGTATTTT
CASSHPQGSTDTQYF
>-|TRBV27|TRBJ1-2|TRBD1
TGTGCCAGCAGTTTATTTGCAGGGGGGGATGGCTACACCTTC
CASSLFAGGDGYTF
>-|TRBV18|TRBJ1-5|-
TGTGCCAGCTCACCGGGAGATCAGCCCCAGCATTTT
CASSPGDQPQHF
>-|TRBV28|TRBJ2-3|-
TGTGCCAGCAGTTGGGACCGTCCAGATACGCAGTATTTT
CASSWDRPDTQYF
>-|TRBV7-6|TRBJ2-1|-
TGTGCCAGCAGCCCAACACCGGGCCTACCTCCGGACTACAATGAGCAGTTCTTC
CASSPTPGLPPDYNEQFF
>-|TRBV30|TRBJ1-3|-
TGTGCCTGGAGTCTGGGGGGCGGTTCTGGAAACACCATGTATTTT
CAWSLGGGSGNTMYF
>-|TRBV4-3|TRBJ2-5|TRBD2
TGCGCCAGCAGCCAGAGCACCGGGACTAGCGGGGGCCCCGGGACCCAGTACTTC
CASSQSTGTSGGPGTQYF
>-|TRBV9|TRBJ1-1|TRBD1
TGTGCCAGCAGCGTAGGGGGACAGGGGAACACTGAAGCTTTCTTT
CASSVGGQGNTEAFF
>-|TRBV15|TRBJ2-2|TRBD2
TGTGCCACAAGGGCGGGGGTCTTGCCCGGGGAGCTGTTTTTT
CATRAGVLPGELFF
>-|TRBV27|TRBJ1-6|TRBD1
TGTGCCAGCAGTTTATCGTTAAGGGGGCCGGGTTCACCCCTCCACTTT
CASSLSLRGPGSPLHF
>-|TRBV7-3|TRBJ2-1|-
TGTGCCAGCAGCTTATGGACGGGAGCGAACAATGAGCAGTTCTTC
CASSLWTGANNEQFF
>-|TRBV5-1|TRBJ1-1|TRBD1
TGCGCCAGCAGCCTTACTACAGGGGCCCAAAAAGCTTTCTTT
CASSLTTGAQKAFF
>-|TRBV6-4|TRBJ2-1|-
TGTGCCAGCAGTGCAGGGGTCGCCGCAAATGAGCAGTTCTTC
CASSAGVAANEQFF
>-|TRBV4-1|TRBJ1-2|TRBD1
TGCGCCAGCAGCCCGCTACAGGGGGCCCCGTCTCTATATGGCTACACCTTC
CASSPLQGAPSLYGYTF
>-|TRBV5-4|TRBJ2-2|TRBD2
TGTGCCAGCAGCTTGGCGGGGGGGCGGTTGAACACCGGGGAGCTGTTTTTT
CASSLAGGRLNTGELFF
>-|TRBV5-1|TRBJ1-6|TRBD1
TGCGCCAGCAGCTTCCGACAGGGGGCCAATTCACCCCTCCACTTT
CASSFRQGANSPLHF
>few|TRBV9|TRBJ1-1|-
TGTGCCAGCAGCGTAGGCAGTGGCAACACTGAAGCTTTCTTT
CASSVGSGNTEAFF
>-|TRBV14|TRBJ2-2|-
TGTGCCAGCACCCAGACAGCTTTGGGAACCGGGGAGCTGTTTTTT
CASTQTALGTGELFF
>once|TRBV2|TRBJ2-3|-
TGTGCCAGCACGGGCGGACCTGGGCGCACAGATACGCAGTATTTT
CASTGGPGRTDTQYF
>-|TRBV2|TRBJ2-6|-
TGTGCCAGCAGTGCTGGTGTCTCTGGGGCCAACGTCCTGACTTTT
CASSAGVSGANVLTF
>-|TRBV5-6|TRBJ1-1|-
TGTGCCAGCAGCTTCGGACATAAGAACACTGAAGCTTTCTTT
CASSFGHKNTEAFF
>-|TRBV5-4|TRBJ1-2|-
TGTGCCAGCAGCGCGGAACCCGGGAGATCGAAAGGCTACACCTTC
CASSAEPGRSKGYTF
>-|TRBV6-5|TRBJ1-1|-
TGTGCCAGCAGTTACACCAGCAACACTGAAGCTTTCTTT
CASSYTSNTEAFF
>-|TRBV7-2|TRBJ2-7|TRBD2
TGTGCCAGCAGCTTAGGCGGGGGGTCCCACGAGCAGTACTTC
CASSLGGGSHEQYF
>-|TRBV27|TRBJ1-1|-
TGTGCCAGCAGTTTAAGTAGGGTGAACACTGAAGCTTTCTTT
CASSLSRVNTEAFF
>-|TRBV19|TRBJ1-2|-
TGTGCCAGTAGTATAGTGGAGAGCTATGGCTACACCTTC
CASSIVESYGYTF
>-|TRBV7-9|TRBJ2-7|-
TGTGCCAGCAGCCCCCCTCGCGGGGAGAGCTCCTACGAGCAGTACTTC
CASSPPRGESSYEQYF
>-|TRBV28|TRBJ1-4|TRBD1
TGTGCCAGCAGATATGACACCGGGACAGGTACTGAAAAACTGTTTTTT
CASRYDTGTGTEKLFF
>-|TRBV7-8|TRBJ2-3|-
TGTGCCAGCAGCCCACCCAGGGGGGCAGATACGCAGTATTTT
CASSPPRGADTQYF
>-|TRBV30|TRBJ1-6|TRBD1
TGTGCCTTACAGGGGGCGACTAGCTCACCCCTCCACTTT
CALQGATSSPLHF
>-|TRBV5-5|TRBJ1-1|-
TGTGCCAGCAGCTTGGTTGGGGGCGCAGGCACTGAAGCTTTCTTT
CASSLVGGAGTEAFF
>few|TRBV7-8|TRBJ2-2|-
TGTGCCAGCACCCATACCGGGGAGCTGTTTTTT
CASTHTGELFF
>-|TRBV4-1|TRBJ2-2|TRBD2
TGCGCCAGCAGCACCCCCTGGAGCGGGAGGAGTATGACCGGGGAGCTGTTTTTT
CASSTPWSGRSMTGELFF
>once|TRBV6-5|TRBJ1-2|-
TGTGCCAGCAGCCTAACACGGAACTATGGCTACACCTTC
CASSLTRNYGYTF
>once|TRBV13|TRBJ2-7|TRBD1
TGTGCCAGCAGCTTATTCCTCCCAGATCGACCGGGACAGGGGTCCTACGAGCAGTACTTC
CASSLFLPDRPGQGSYEQYF
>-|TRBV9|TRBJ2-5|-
TGTGCCAGCAGCGTAGATGGTGGGCAGACCCAGTACTTC
CASSVDGGQTQYF
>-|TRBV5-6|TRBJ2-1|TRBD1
TGTGCCAGCAGCTCCTTTGACAGGGGTTCCTACAATGAGCAGTTCTTC
CASSSFDRGSYNEQFF
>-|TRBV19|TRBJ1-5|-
TGTGCCAGTAGTATATTCCCGTCGGGCAGGGGAAGGCAGCCCCAGCATTTT
CASSIFPSGRGRQPQHF
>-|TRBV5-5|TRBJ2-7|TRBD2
TGTGCCAGCAGCCCCACCGGGACTACCGCCTACGAGCAGTACTTC
CASSPTGTTAYEQYF
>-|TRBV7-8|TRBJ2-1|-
TGTGCCAGCAGCTCCCGGGCCCAGCAGTTCTTC
CASSSRAQQFF
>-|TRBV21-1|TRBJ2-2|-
TGTGCCAGCAGCAGGGACTACGAGAACACCGGGGAGCTGTTTTTT
CASSRDYENTGELFF
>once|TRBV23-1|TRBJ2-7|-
TGCGCCAGCAGTCTCACTAGCCGGAGCTCCTACGAGCAGTACTTC
CASSLTSRSSYEQYF
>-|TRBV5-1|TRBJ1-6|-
TGCGCCAGCAGCTTGGGACAGGATAATTCACCCCTCCACTTT
CASSLGQDNSPLHF
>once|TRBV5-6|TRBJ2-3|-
TGTGCCAGCAGCTTGGCAGATACGCAGTATTTT
CASSLADTQYF
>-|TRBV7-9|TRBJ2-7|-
TGTGCCAGCCAGGGGCGGGACTACGAGCAGTACTTC
CASQGRDYEQYF
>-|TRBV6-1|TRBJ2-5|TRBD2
TGTGCCAGCAGTGGGTCCCGGGGGGGCTTAGAGACCCAGTACTTC
CASSGSRGGLETQYF
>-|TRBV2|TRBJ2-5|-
TGTGCCAGCAGTGCTGTAGGGGAGACCCAGTACTTC
CASSAVGETQYF
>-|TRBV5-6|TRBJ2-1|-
TGTGCCAGCAGCTGCACCCAGGGGGGTTCCTACAATGAGCAGTTCTTC
CASSCTQGGSYNEQFF
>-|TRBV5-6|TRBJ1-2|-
TGTGCCAGCAGCTCGGGAAGACAGGTCTATGGCTACACCTTC
CASSSGRQVYGYTF
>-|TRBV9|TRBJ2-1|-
TGTGCCAGCAGCGTAGAAGCGGGCAAGAGCAGTGAGCAGTTCTTC
CASSVEAGKSSEQFF
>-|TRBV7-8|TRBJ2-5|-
TGTGCCAGCAGCTTATCTAGGGTGCCCAAATTTCGAGAGACCCAGTACTTC
CASSLSRVPKFRETQYF
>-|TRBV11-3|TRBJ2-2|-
TGTGCCAGCAGCTTAGTTGGGGGAACGAACACCGGGGAGCTGTTTTTT
CASSLVGGTNTGELFF
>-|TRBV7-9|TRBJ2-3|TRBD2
TGTGCCAGCAGCTCCCCACCGGGAGGTCCTAGCACAGATACGCAGTATTTT
CASSSPPGGPSTDTQYF
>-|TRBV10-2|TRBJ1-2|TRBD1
TGCGCCACCCGACAGGGGATCTATGGCTACACCTTC
CATRQGIYGYTF
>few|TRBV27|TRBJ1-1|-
TGTGCCAGCACAAAACTAAACGGGGGCACTGAAGCTTTCTTT
CASTKLNGGTEAFF